The rows below give T cell receptor beta chains drawn from one sample of a study of T cell repertoires in ileal Crohn's disease. Here immunoSEQ multiplex PCR was the method, and the copy in TCRdb shows in-frame clones only, minus some. The data show 9,500 to 12,000 clones, 87% seen once. Input material: ileal tissue. The receptors were sampled from an adult with Crohn's disease. Each CDR3 is given without its conserved first and last residue. Each record gives: J gene, V gene, CDR3 protein.

>TRBJ1-2|TRBV6-1
ASSEQRLLFGYT
>TRBJ2-5|TRBV5-1
ASSLGRVRETQY
>TRBJ2-2|TRBV5-1
ASSYTSANTGELF
>TRBJ1-2|TRBV6-1
ASSELGGNRGYT
>TRBJ2-1|TRBV7-3
ASSSTGNSYNEQF
>TRBJ1-2|TRBV5-1
ASSLGQGAVIYGYT
>TRBJ1-2|TRBV2
ASSRGQGSYGYT
>TRBJ2-7|TRBV19
ASSIIAGVDSDEQY
>TRBJ2-3|TRBV7-3
ASSTQDRGAQY
>TRBJ2-7|TRBV9
ASSPDRGTRSYEQY
>TRBJ1-3|TRBV4-3
ASSQEADIFRRNTIY
>TRBJ1-1|TRBV6-1
ATLGGGVNTEAF
>TRBJ1-2|TRBV19
ASSIRTNRGYT
>TRBJ1-4|TRBV2
ASSVGQGVEKLF
>TRBJ2-3|TRBV29-1
SVVSGTDTQY
>TRBJ1-6|TRBV5-1
ASSLGPSSYNSPLH
>TRBJ1-2|TRBV27
ASGTDLYGYT